Below are 2 T cell receptor beta chains sequenced from a single sample in a study of human T cells and chemical hapten exposure (dated by TCRdb to the early 2020s). What the time point label conveys for this sample: patch test 1, 2 weeks after DPC sensitization. This specimen's treatment or condition label, per the study, means: therapeutic diphenylcyclopropenone sensitization with weekly scalp DPC. Unfractionated whole blood was collected in Tempus Blood RNA tubes, and total RNA was extracted from that blood. The protocol used for the library was RACE. Instrument on record: NextSeq 500. Using fastp trimming at Q25 and MiXCR clonotype assembly, TCRdb reanalyzed the public sequencing data and kept in-frame beta chains. Rows are unified per CDR3 protein, each entry keeping the most common DNA and genes. For this sample there are about 41,000 distinct CDR3 sequences; 3.5% to 4% appear just once. Approximately 24% of the sample belongs to the ten largest clones.

This specimen consisted of whole blood, obtained in connection with sensitization to the hapten diphenylcyclopropenone (DPC). These TCRs come from a man aged 50 to 59 with alopecia areata. Some clones in this sample may be carry-over from other donors' samples.

This clonotype was detected many times. The chain combines TRBV27 with TRBJ2-3; D tentatively fits TRBD1 or TRBD2 (5 bases each). V lost 2 bases and J lost 2, with 14 bases in between. The V gene's germline CDR1 is MNHEY and CDR2 SMNVEV (reference sequence). The CDR3 runs to 16 residues. The CDR3 loop is CASSLIRDVHTDTQYF. CDR3 bases: TGTGCCAGCAGTTTAATCCGGGACGTGCACACAGATACGCAGTATTTT.

This clonotype was counted ten times or more. The chain links TRBV28 to TRBJ1-5; 7 nucleotides line up with TRBD1. Germline assignment: CDR1 MDHEN and CDR2 SYDVKM. V lost 5 bases and J lost 6; bases outside the gene matches: 7. The CDR3 spans 14 residues. The CDR3 coding sequence is TGTGCCAGCAGTCCAAAGACAGGGCGTCAGCCCCAGCATTTT. It specifies CASSPKTGRQPQHF.